This is a list of T cell receptor beta chains from one sample in a study of blood T cell repertoires in COVID-19. Produced via immunoSEQ multiplex PCR; TCRdb's table is partial and in-frame only. This sample yields 140,000 to 150,000 clones, of which 75% to 90% are seen a single time; roughly 3.6% belongs to the top ten. Sequencing was carried out using peripheral blood. Receptors originate from a man aged 70-80 years who had recovered from COVID-19. Each CDR3 is given with its conserved first and last residue. The D gene is left open where the match is weak. Clone sizes are given selectively: once, few, many, or a class where the clone is expanded.

size	V	D	J	CDR3	DNA
NA	TRBV19	NA	TRBJ2-3	CASEGGHRTDTQYF	TGTGCCAGTGAGGGGGGGCATCGCACAGATACGCAGTATTTT
NA	TRBV9	TRBD1	TRBJ1-3	CASSAGTGNSGNTIYF	TGTGCCAGCAGCGCCGGGACAGGGAACTCTGGAAACACCATATATTTT
NA	TRBV2	TRBD1	TRBJ1-5	CASTRQGAGQPQHF	TGTGCCAGCACCCGACAGGGGGCCGGTCAGCCCCAGCATTTT
NA	TRBV14	NA	TRBJ2-1	CASSQGRGWTGRVYNEQFF	TGTGCCAGCAGCCAAGGAAGGGGCTGGACCGGGAGAGTATACAATGAGCAGTTCTTC
NA	TRBV11-2	TRBD2	TRBJ2-5	CASSLAPGLAGGMETQYF	TGTGCCAGCAGCTTAGCCCCGGGACTAGCGGGAGGGATGGAGACCCAGTACTTC
NA	TRBV19	TRBD1	TRBJ2-2	CASSIGGGWTGELFF	TGTGCCAGTAGTATAGGAGGGGGCTGGACCGGGGAGCTGTTTTTT
NA	TRBV7-2	TRBD1	TRBJ1-2	CASGNGDRAYGYTF	TGTGCCAGCGGCAACGGGGACAGGGCCTATGGCTACACCTTC
NA	TRBV2	NA	TRBJ1-1	CASSVWERGTEAFF	TGTGCCAGCAGTGTTTGGGAGAGAGGCACTGAAGCTTTCTTT
NA	TRBV7-3	TRBD2	TRBJ2-1	CASSPGTSGLTYNEQFF	TGTGCCAGCAGCCCAGGGACTAGCGGGCTCACCTACAATGAGCAGTTCTTC
NA	TRBV6-5	NA	TRBJ2-1	CASSLPSERNEQFF	TGTGCCAGCAGTCTCCCCAGTGAGCGCAATGAGCAGTTCTTC
NA	TRBV10-2	NA	TRBJ2-1	CASSVSVVDEQFF	TGCGCCAGCAGTGTTTCTGTTGTCGATGAGCAGTTCTTC
NA	TRBV7-2	TRBD2	TRBJ2-7	CASSLVASGSYEQYF	TGTGCCAGCAGCTTAGTGGCTAGCGGGAGCTACGAGCAGTACTTC
few	TRBV21-1	NA	TRBJ2-7	CASSKAQRASYEQYF	TGTGCCAGCAGCAAAGCCCAGCGGGCCTCCTACGAGCAGTACTTC
NA	TRBV7-8	TRBD2	TRBJ2-1	CASLAGMSYNEQFF	TGTGCCAGCCTAGCGGGTATGTCCTACAATGAGCAGTTCTTC
few	TRBV5-4	TRBD1	TRBJ1-2	CATIGQGVDGYTF	TGTGCCACCATCGGACAGGGAGTCGATGGCTACACCTTC